This TCR beta chain was identified during a study of brain metastases from non-small cell lung cancer. Trimming removed 0 bases from V and 10 bases from J; junction bases left unmatched: 4. This CDR3 is built from 14 residues. The germline CDR1 and CDR2 sequences are LNHDA and SQIVND (reference sequence). The data were produced by immunoSEQ multiplex PCR, yet TCRdb's version contains in-frame clones alone and is incomplete. The table has roughly 530 clones, roughly 85% seen once. The origin of this receptor is a donor at least 40 years old with non-small cell lung cancer. Input material: tissue from a brain metastasis. J is TRBJ2-1 and V is TRBV19, with TRBD2 matching 9 bases. CDR3 nucleotide sequence: TGTGCCAGTAGTATAGAAGGAAGCGGGAGGGAGCAGTTCTTC. It encodes CASSIEGSGREQFF.